These 28 T cell receptor beta chains were all obtained from the same sample, sequenced in a study of cytomegalovirus exposure and HLA in healthy donors (dated by TCRdb to the late 2010s). Receptor libraries were prepared by the immunoSEQ multiplex PCR assay. TCRdb took this table from immuneACCESS and kept in-frame rearrangements with V and J called. Such tables lack part of the clones; where checked against another copy, unresolved V genes explain under half of the gap, and the rest is unexplained. The sample records a few hundred thousand clones, 75% to 90% of which are singletons. Together, the top ten hold 0.7% to 0.85% of the sample. The sequenced material came from PBMCs. All receptors come from a woman under 30 in good health and CMV-seronegative.

The V and J genes are TRBV5-1 and TRBJ2-1; 12 nucleotides align to TRBD2. The CDR3 covers 18 residues. Germline lookup yields CDR1 SGHRS and CDR2 YFSETQ. The J segment lost 0 bases and the V segment lost 2 bases, leaving 6 bases of the junction unmatched. This chain's CDR3 is CASSFPGTSGPSYNEQFF. The DNA for the CDR3 is TGCGCCAGCAGCTTCCCCGGGACTAGCGGGCCCTCCTACAATGAGCAGTTCTTC.

V and J are TRBV5-1 and TRBJ1-4; the D gene is possibly TRBD1 (6 bases). CDR1 is SGHRS and CDR2 is YFSETQ in the germline V gene. Trimming took off 1 base at V and 7 bases at J, with 14 bases between the two ends. This CDR3 is 15 amino acids long. The CDR3 here is CASSLWAGESEKLFF. CDR3 DNA sequence: TGCGCCAGCAGCTTGTGGGCAGGGGAGTCTGAAAAACTGTTTTTT.

The J gene is TRBJ1-5, the V gene TRBV7-8, with D possibly being TRBD1 (5 bases). V lost 1 base and J lost 0, with 10 bases in between. This CDR3 spans 16 amino acids. Germline V CDR1 and CDR2: SGHVS, FQNEAQ. Here the CDR3 DNA reads TGTGCCAGCAGCTTAGGCAGGGCTTATAGCAATCAGCCCCAGCATTTT. Translated: CASSLGRAYSNQPQHF.

V usage is TRBV2 and J usage is TRBJ2-7, with 10 positions matching TRBD1. The CDR3 totals 14 residues. Germline CDR1 is SNHLY and CDR2 is FYNNEI. V was pared by 8 bases and J by 2 bases, with 6 bases of the junction left unmatched. The CDR3 region has the DNA TGTGCCAGCGGCCCCGGGACAGGGGCCTACGAGCAGTACTTC. The encoded protein is CASGPGTGAYEQYF.

The J gene is TRBJ1-1, the V gene TRBV30, with D tentatively TRBD1 (6 bases). V was trimmed by 3 bases and J by 7 bases, leaving 12 bases between them. The length of the CDR3 is 12 residues. Germline CDR1 GTSNPN, CDR2 SVGIG (reference sequence). The CDR3 reads CAWSPQGIEAFF. In DNA form, the CDR3 reads TGTGCCTGGAGCCCACAGGGCATTGAAGCTTTCTTT.

CDR3 amino acids: CASCGTGEGNTIYF. In nucleotides, the CDR3 is TGTGCCAGCTGCGGGACAGGGGAGGGAAACACCATATATTTT. The gene calls are TRBV6-6 and TRBJ1-3, with 10 bases fitting TRBD1. The J segment lost 4 bases and the V segment lost 8 bases, leaving 5 bases of the junction unmatched. CDR3 length: 14 amino acids. Germline CDR1 is MNHNY and CDR2 is SVGAGI (reference sequence).

The chain uses TRBV7-3 and TRBJ2-3; D is ambiguous. Germline V gene lookup returns CDR1 SGHTA and CDR2 FQGTGA. V was trimmed by 4 bases and J by 6 bases, leaving 11 bases between them. The CDR3 loop spans 13 amino acids. The DNA of the CDR3 is TGTGCCAGCAGCTCCCCTGGAGAGGATACGCAGTATTTT. Translating it yields CASSSPGEDTQYF.

This clone was counted between two and nine times. The chain carries TRBV6-5 and TRBJ2-7, with 7 bases aligning to TRBD1. The CDR3 totals 13 residues. The germline V gene has CDR1 MNHEY and CDR2 SVGAGI. Trimming cost V 2 bases and J 5 bases; bases outside gene matches: 3. CDR3 sequence: CASSYRQGHEQYF. The CDR3 nucleotides are TGTGCCAGCAGTTACCGACAGGGCCACGAGCAGTACTTC.

The V call is TRBV6-5, the J call TRBJ2-7, with 8 bases that match TRBD2. Losses at the gene ends were 5 bases for V and 4 bases for J; bases not matched to a gene: 7. The CDR3 is 14 amino acids. Germline-derived CDR1 and CDR2 are MNHEY and SVGAGI. CDR3 bases: TGTGCCAGCAGTCACCCCACGGGGGGGTACGAGCAGTACTTC. It encodes CASSHPTGGYEQYF.

The V gene is TRBV5-6, the J gene TRBJ2-2, with D possibly TRBD2 on 5 matching bases. The CDR3 consists of 13 residues. Trimming took 2 bases from V and 7 from J, leaving 9 bases between them. Germline-derived CDR1 and CDR2 are SGHDT and YYEEEE. The CDR3 DNA is TGTGCCAGCAGCTTCATTGCGGGCGGGGAGCTGTTTTTT. Translation gives CASSFIAGGELFF.

J is TRBJ2-2 and V is TRBV29-1; 9 nucleotides match TRBD2. The length of the CDR3 is 14 residues. CDR1 SQVTM and CDR2 ANQGSEA come from the germline V gene. Trimming at V came to 7 bases and at J to 3 bases, leaving 6 bases not matched to a gene. CDR3 bases: TGCAGCGGTAGCGGGAGTTCTTACACCGGGGAGCTGTTTTTT. Protein sequence: CSGSGSSYTGELFF.

This clone showed up just once. Other nucleotide sequences from this sample produce the same CDR3. The CDR3 reads CASSRYNEQFF. The CDR3 DNA reads as TGTGCCAGCAGCCGTTACAATGAGCAGTTCTTC. The chain is built from TRBV28 and TRBJ2-1; D gene uncertain. V was cut by 6 bases and J by 4 bases, with 4 bases left in between. The CDR3 extends over 11 amino acids. Germline CDR1 is MDHEN and CDR2 is SYDVKM.

The chain employs TRBV19 and TRBJ2-2, with TRBD2 matching over 10 bases. Germline-derived CDR1 and CDR2 are LNHDA and SQIVND (reference sequence). V lost 8 bases, J lost 6 bases, and 12 bases stayed unmatched. This CDR3 contains 16 residues. In DNA form, the CDR3 reads TGTGCCAGTGGAGGGGTAGCGGGGGGCGATTCCGGGGAGCTGTTTTTT. Protein product: CASGGVAGGDSGELFF.

The chain is built from TRBV19 and TRBJ2-7, with D possibly being TRBD1 (6 bases). Deletions cut 4 bases from V and 6 bases from J, with 13 bases between. Germline lookup yields CDR1 LNHDA and CDR2 SQIVND (reference sequence). The length of the CDR3 is 13 residues. CDR3 in DNA: TGTGCCAGTAGTACTCAACAGGGTTCCGAGCAGTACTTC. It yields the protein CASSTQQGSEQYF. Together with reference TRBV19 and TRBJ2-7, the CDR3 gives the full variable domain: DGGITQSPKYLFRKEGQNVTLSCEQNLNHDAMYWYRQDPGQGLRLIYYSQIVNDFQKGDIAEGYSVSREKKESFPLTVTSAQKNPTAFYLCASSTQQGSEQYFGPGTRLTVT.

The V call is TRBV18, the J call TRBJ2-7; 11 nucleotides match TRBD1. After removal of 1 base from V and 3 bases from J, the junction contained 8 bases not matched to a gene. Germline V gene sequence: CDR1 KGHSH, CDR2 LQKENI. The CDR3 contains 17 residues. The CDR3 DNA reads TGTGCCAGCTCACCACAGGATCCGGGACAGGGGGTCTACGAGCAGTACTTC. Its translation is CASSPQDPGQGVYEQYF.

This clone was seen once. The V and J genes are TRBV5-1 and TRBJ2-5, with D hard to call. The CDR3 extends over 12 amino acids. Trimming took 4 bases from V and 5 from J, leaving 9 bases between them. Germline V CDR1 and CDR2: SGHRS, YFSETQ. The CDR3 DNA follows: TGCGCCAGCAGCCCCCGTCGGGAGACCCAGTACTTC. This encodes CASSPRRETQYF.

The chain has TRBV19 and TRBJ1-2, with TRBD1 identical over 7 bases. Germline lookup yields CDR1 LNHDA and CDR2 SQIVND (reference sequence). The CDR3 contains 15 residues. The junction had 6 bases not matched to a gene; V was cut back by 3 bases and J by 2 bases. The chain's CDR3 is CASSMGQFSNYGYTF. For the CDR3, the DNA is TGTGCCAGTAGTATGGGACAGTTTTCGAACTATGGCTACACCTTC.

The V and J genes are TRBV7-2 and TRBJ2-2; the D is unclear. CDR3 length equals 13 residues. The V gene's germline CDR1 is SGHTA and CDR2 FQGNSA. V was cut by 5 bases and J by 3 bases, with 7 bases left in between. In DNA, the CDR3 is TGTGCCAGCAGCCGGTCGTACACCGGGGAGCTGTTTTTT. Amino acids: CASSRSYTGELFF.

The J gene is TRBJ2-4, the V gene TRBV7-2, with 7 nucleotides matching TRBD1. Germline assignment: CDR1 SGHTA and CDR2 FQGNSA. With 0 bases clipped from V and 14 bases from J, the junction kept 7 bases outside the gene matches. The CDR3 runs to 13 residues. CDR3 DNA: TGTGCCAGCAGCTTAGCAACGACAGGGAATAAGTACTTC. Its protein is CASSLATTGNKYF.

The genes are TRBV7-2 and TRBJ2-7; no clear D. Trimming pared 3 bases from V and 3 bases from J, leaving 9 bases between. From germline, CDR1 is SGHTA and CDR2 FQGNSA. CDR3 length: 13 residues. The CDR3: CASSLGQRYEQYF. The CDR3 coding sequence is TGTGCCAGCAGCTTGGGCCAACGCTACGAGCAGTACTTC.

The chain employs TRBV5-1 and TRBJ2-1, with a tentative D call TRBD2 (6 bases). Germline V gives CDR1 SGHRS, CDR2 YFSETQ. V lost 0 bases and J 0 bases, leaving 10 bases between the germline ends. The CDR3 has 16 residues. As DNA, the CDR3 is TGCGCCAGCAGCTTGGGCGCGGGGCCCTCCTACAATGAGCAGTTCTTC. Protein sequence: CASSLGAGPSYNEQFF.

V is TRBV28 and J is TRBJ2-7; a possible D gene is TRBD1 (6 bases). The germline V gene has CDR1 MDHEN and CDR2 SYDVKM. V was cut by 2 bases and J by 3 bases, with 8 bases left in between. This CDR3 has 13 residues. CDR3 bases: TGTGCCAGCAGTTTACAGGGGTTCTACGAGCAGTACTTC. This sequence encodes CASSLQGFYEQYF.

J is TRBJ1-5 and V is TRBV28, with D perhaps TRBD1 (6 bases). CDR3 length: 16 residues. Looked up from germline, CDR1 is MDHEN and CDR2 is SYDVKM. V was clipped by 7 bases and J by 2 bases, with 18 bases between them. In DNA, the CDR3 is TGTGCCAGCACCCTCGGGACCGAGGGGGGCAATCAGCCCCAGCATTTT. Amino acids: CASTLGTEGGNQPQHF. Using reference TRBV28 and TRBJ1-5 for the parts outside the CDR3, the full variable domain is DVKVTQSSRYLVKRTGEKVFLECVQDMDHENMFWYRQDPGLGLRLIYFSYDVKMKEKGDIPEGYSVSREKKERFSLILESASTNQTSMYLCASTLGTEGGNQPQHFGDGTRLSIL.

The chain couples TRBV4-2 to TRBJ2-7; TRBD2 aligns across 8 bases. CDR1 LGHNA and CDR2 YNFKEQ come from the germline V gene. With 4 bases clipped from V and 4 bases from J, the junction kept 9 bases outside the gene matches. CDR3 length: 15 residues. Written as DNA, the CDR3 is TGTGCCAGCAGCCCCACCTCTGCTAGCGGGTACGAGCAGTACTTC. This gives the protein CASSPTSASGYEQYF.

CDR3 nucleotides: TGCGCCAGCAGCTTGGAGGGTTTTGGTGGGCAGGGGGCGCAAGGCTACACCTTC. Amino acids: CASSLEGFGGQGAQGYTF. The rearrangement links TRBV5-1 to TRBJ1-2; 8 bases fit TRBD1. Germline values: CDR1 SGHRS, CDR2 YFSETQ. This CDR3 contains 18 residues. J was trimmed by 8 bases and V by 0 bases; bases with no gene match: 18.

This chain uses TRBV11-2 with TRBJ2-7, with 7 bases matching TRBD2. The CDR3 is 14 residues long. Germline loops: CDR1 SGHAT, CDR2 FQNNGV. V was pared by 1 base and J by 1 base, with 1 base of the junction left unmatched. CDR3 region: CASSLVGGSYEQYF. In DNA form, the CDR3 reads TGTGCCAGCAGCTTAGTGGGAGGGTCCTACGAGCAGTACTTC.

V usage is TRBV6-6 and J usage is TRBJ2-3; a possible D gene is TRBD2 (5 bases). CDR1 MNHNY and CDR2 SVGAGI come from the germline V gene (reference sequence). The V gene lost 2 bases and the J gene lost 3 bases, with 12 bases spanning the gap. The CDR3 covers 15 residues. CDR3 protein: CASSYMVLATDTQYF. The CDR3 DNA reads TGTGCCAGCAGTTACATGGTCCTAGCAACAGATACGCAGTATTTT.

The CDR3 sequence is CASRPRGQVYGYTF. CDR3 bases: TGTGCCAGCAGGCCCAGGGGGCAGGTCTATGGCTACACCTTC. The V call is TRBV27, the J call TRBJ1-2; TRBD1 aligns across 8 bases. Germline V gene lookup returns CDR1 MNHEY and CDR2 SMNVEV (reference sequence). J was trimmed by 4 bases and V by 6 bases; bases with no gene match: 7. The CDR3 has 14 residues.